This T cell receptor beta chain was sequenced in a study of regulatory T cells in long-lasting Graves disease. Study-wide findings and caveats: Under persistent disease, TRBV28, TRBJ1-2 and TRBJ2-5 were used preferentially.

The sample holds a few counts of this clonotype. Its antigen is not known. Time point of the sample: newly diagnosed GD, antithyroid drugs for less than 3 months. PBMC RNA served as the TCR library source. To make TCR beta libraries, researchers used iRepertoire HTBI primers and Arm-PCR of CDR3 regions. TCRdb re-called the multiplex PCR reads with MiXCR, one entry per CDR3 protein. The sample contains roughly 420,000 distinct CDR3 sequences, roughly 15% of which appear only once. Germline V CDR1 and CDR2: SEHNR, FQNEAQ (reference sequence). Trimming stripped 2 bases from V and 0 bases from J, with 22 bases between. CDR3 length: 19 residues. The same specimen was also included in a second study, on T cells in Graves' hyperthyroidism and ophthalmopathy. That work adds: Hyperthyroidism patients were newly diagnosed, had disease duration under 2 months, and were aged 18 to 65 years. The model predicted ophthalmopathy a median around seven months before onset.

This chain links TRBV7-9 with TRBJ2-5; D tentatively reads TRBD1 or TRBD2 (6 bases each). The specimen was peripheral blood mononuclear cells (PBMCs), collected at new diagnosis, from a patient treated with antithyroid drugs. This clonotype originated in a woman aged 45-60 years with Graves disease. The CDR3 protein is CASSLWDNSVGRYQETQYF. The CDR3 coding sequence is TGTGCCAGCAGCTTATGGGACAACTCGGTGGGGAGGTACCAAGAGACCCAGTACTTC. Variable domain in full (rest from reference TRBV7-9 and TRBJ2-5): DTGVSQNPRHKITKRGQNVTFRCDPISEHNRLYWYRQTLGQGPEFLTYFQNEAQLEKSRLLSDRFSAERPKGSFSTLEIQRTEQGDSAMYLCASSLWDNSVGRYQETQYFGPGTRLLVL.